The 10 T cell receptor beta chains below all came from one sample that was sequenced in a study of beta chain features in type 1 diabetes. All of the isolated RNA was reverse transcribed, so expressed TCRB transcripts were sequenced. The table came from immunoSEQ multiplex PCR; TCRdb's copy has only in-frame clones and leaves some out. The sample has 600,000 or so clones, 11% to 15% seen once. Whole-study findings and limits: TCRB CDR3 length was moderately but significantly reduced in all four CD4+ subsets of Type 1 diabetes patients.

No antigen is known for these receptors. Sequenced input: naive CD4+ T cells from blood. The origin of the receptors is a man aged 18 to 29 with type 1 diabetes.

This clone was observed a few times. The rearrangement joins TRBV20-1 to TRBJ2-3; D is uncertain. V was trimmed by 6 bases and J by 6 bases, leaving 10 bases between them. This CDR3 contains 11 residues. Germline loops: CDR1 DFQATT, CDR2 SNEGSKA (reference sequence). CDR3 coding DNA: TGCAGTGCCCCATATTGGGATACGCAGTATTTT. Translating it yields CSAPYWDTQYF.

This clone was counted between two and nine times. The chain joins TRBV6-5 to TRBJ2-6, with D possibly TRBD1 on 6 matching bases. Trimming cost V 1 base and J 9 bases, with 10 bases left between them. Germline V gives CDR1 MNHEY, CDR2 SVGAGI. This CDR3 is 14 amino acids long. Here the CDR3 reads CASSYFGTNNVLTF. CDR3 DNA sequence: TGTGCCAGCAGTTACTTCGGGACAAACAACGTCCTGACTTTC.

The chain has TRBV30 and TRBJ2-7; D unclear. This CDR3 comprises 13 residues. Germline assignment: CDR1 GTSNPN and CDR2 SVGIG (reference sequence). V dropped 2 bases and J dropped 4 bases, with 12 bases sitting between them. DNA for the CDR3: TGTGCCTGGAGTAAGGCAGCGCTATACGAGCAGTACTTC. It is translated as CAWSKAALYEQYF.

The chain links TRBV7-9 to TRBJ2-7; D not resolved. CDR1 and CDR2 (germline): SEHNR, FQNEAQ (reference sequence). V was cut by 1 base and J by 3 bases, with 7 bases left in between. CDR3 length equals 13 residues. CDR3 in amino acids: CASSLVGYYEQYF. The CDR3 region has the DNA TGTGCCAGCAGCTTAGTCGGATACTACGAGCAGTACTTC.

This rearrangement joins TRBV19 to TRBJ1-1; 7 bases map to TRBD1. J was trimmed by 1 base and V by 7 bases; bases with no gene match: 9. The CDR3 extends over 15 amino acids. Germline V gene sequence: CDR1 LNHDA, CDR2 SQIVND (reference sequence). In DNA, the CDR3 is TGTGCCAGTAAGATCGCCGGGACAGAGAACACTGAAGCTTTCTTT. Protein product: CASKIAGTENTEAFF.

This clone was detected a few times. V gene TRBV5-4 combines with J gene TRBJ1-4; the match to TRBD1 covers 10 bases. This CDR3 has 14 amino acids. Unmatched junction bases numbered 5, after V lost 0 bases and J lost 12 bases. Germline V gene data show CDR1 as SGHNT and CDR2 as YYREEE (reference sequence). The CDR3 loop is CASSLAGTGEELFF. The CDR3 nucleotides are TGTGCCAGCAGCTTGGCCGGGACAGGGGAGGAACTGTTTTTT.

The J gene is TRBJ2-7, the V gene TRBV10-3, with 7 bases aligning to TRBD1. Trimming cost V 8 bases and J 4 bases; bases outside gene matches: 11. Germline CDR1 reads ENHRY; CDR2 reads SYGVKD. This CDR3 has 14 residues. CDR3 residues: CAIGELEGAYEQYF. CDR3 coding DNA: TGTGCCATCGGGGAACTAGAGGGGGCATACGAGCAGTACTTC.

The chain carries TRBV18 and TRBJ2-5; possible D gene TRBD2, 5 bases. The germline V gene has CDR1 KGHSH and CDR2 LQKENI. The CDR3 spans 14 residues. With 6 bases removed from V and 4 bases from J, the gap between germline ends came to 15 bases. The CDR3 protein is CASSRLRAGETQYF. The CDR3 DNA sequence: TGTGCCAGCTCCCGACTACGGGCAGGAGAGACCCAGTACTTC.

A few counts support this clone. The chain has TRBV29-1 and TRBJ1-3, with TRBD1 as a possible D gene (5 bases). Germline V gene data show CDR1 as SQVTM and CDR2 as ANQGSEA. The V gene lost 0 bases and the J gene lost 4 bases, with 10 bases spanning the gap. CDR3 length: 14 amino acids. The CDR3 protein is CSVEDAQEGNTIYF. DNA for the CDR3: TGCAGCGTTGAAGATGCACAGGAGGGAAACACCATATATTTT.

The chain joins TRBV29-1 to TRBJ2-3; 15 nucleotides align to TRBD2. The CDR3 is made up of 15 amino acids. Germline loops: CDR1 SQVTM, CDR2 ANQGSEA. V lost 4 bases, J lost 2 bases, and 1 base stayed unmatched. The CDR3, as DNA: TGCAGCGTTGGGACTAGCGGGGGGGTCACAGATACGCAGTATTTT. Protein sequence: CSVGTSGGVTDTQYF.